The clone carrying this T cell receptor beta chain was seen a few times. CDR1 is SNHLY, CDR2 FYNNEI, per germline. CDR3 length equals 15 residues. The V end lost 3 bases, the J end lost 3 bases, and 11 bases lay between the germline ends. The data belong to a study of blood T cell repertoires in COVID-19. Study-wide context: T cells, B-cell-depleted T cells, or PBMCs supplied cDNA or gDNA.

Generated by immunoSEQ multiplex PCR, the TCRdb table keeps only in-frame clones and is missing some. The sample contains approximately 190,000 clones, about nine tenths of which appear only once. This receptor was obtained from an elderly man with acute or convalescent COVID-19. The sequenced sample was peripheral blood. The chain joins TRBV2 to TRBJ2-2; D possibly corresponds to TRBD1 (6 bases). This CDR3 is CASSETGSYTGELFF. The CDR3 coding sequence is TGTGCCAGCAGTGAGACAGGCTCATACACCGGGGAGCTGTTTTTT.